The 30 T cell receptor beta chains in this list originate from one sample, sequenced in a study of identical twins. TCRdb re-called the 5' RACE reads through MiXCR, storing one row per CDR3 protein. This table has about 530,000 distinct CDR3 sequences, 13% to 15% appearing once. These data were also filed under a second study, of yellow fever vaccine responses in identical twins.

The sequencing input was CD4+ T cells sorted from blood. These receptor sequences come from a woman aged 18 to 35 in good health.

In the case of this clonotype: One end of the junction does not line up with germline, which may come from a read error. The chain employs TRBV20-1 and TRBJ2-4; D is possibly TRBD1 (6 bases). Germline lookup yields CDR1 DFQATT and CDR2 SNEGSKA (reference sequence). The length of the CDR3 is 15 residues. Here the CDR3 reads CCARAGALAKNIQYF. The CDR3 DNA is TGCTGTGCGCGAGCAGGGGCGCTGGCCAAAAACATTCAGTACTTC.

This clonotype was recorded a few times. J is TRBJ1-2 and V is TRBV14; weak D call: TRBD1 (5 bases). The CDR3 has 13 residues. Trimming took off 4 bases at V and 5 bases at J, with 11 bases between the two ends. The germline gives CDR1 SGHDN, CDR2 FVKESK. CDR3 protein: CASSPTQGYGYTF. CDR3 sequence (DNA): TGTGCCAGCAGCCCTACGCAGGGTTATGGCTACACCTTC.

The chain links TRBV3-1 to TRBJ1-2; D is unclear. The CDR3 covers 12 residues. The V and J ends lost 6 bases and 4 bases respectively, with 9 bases between them. The germline CDR1 and CDR2 sequences are LGHDT and YNNKEL (reference sequence). The CDR3 loop reads CASSQLSYGYTF. The CDR3 nucleotides read TGTGCCAGCAGTCAACTGTCCTATGGCTACACCTTC.

This clonotype was seen a few times. The chain recombines TRBV5-5 with TRBJ2-2, with TRBD1 matching over 7 bases. Germline V CDR1 and CDR2: SGHKS, YYEKEE (reference sequence). This CDR3 is built from 17 residues. The V segment lost 4 bases and the J segment 3 bases; nucleotides outside the gene matches: 12. The CDR3 nucleotides are TGTGCCAGCAGCCCCGACAGACAGGGTTGGGACACCGGGGAGCTGTTTTTT. It codes for CASSPDRQGWDTGELFF.

This clonotype was seen many times. Here the CDR3 reads CSVGQQETQYF. The CDR3 bases are TGCAGCGTTGGACAGCAAGAGACCCAGTACTTC. This chain uses TRBV29-1 with TRBJ2-5; a weak D match, TRBD1 (5 bases). V lost 4 bases, J lost 2 bases, and 5 bases lay in between. CDR1 is SQVTM, CDR2 ANQGSEA, per germline. The CDR3 extends over 11 amino acids.

J is TRBJ2-1 and V is TRBV29-1, with D uncertain. Germline CDR1 reads SQVTM; CDR2 reads ANQGSEA. The CDR3 runs 13 residues. The ends were cut back, 3 bases at V and 5 bases at J, with 11 bases in the middle. This CDR3 is CSVEIPPNNEQFF. In nucleotides, the CDR3 is TGCAGCGTTGAGATCCCTCCGAACAATGAGCAGTTCTTC.

The chain carries TRBV14 and TRBJ2-7; D may be TRBD2 (5 bases). The germline gives CDR1 SGHDN, CDR2 FVKESK. The V and J ends lost 4 bases and 3 bases respectively, with 16 bases between them. The CDR3 runs to 15 residues. In nucleotides, the CDR3 is TGTGCCAGCAGCCTAAGCGGCAGGAAAAACTACGAGCAGTACTTC. Encoded protein: CASSLSGRKNYEQYF.

Only one count was recorded for this clonotype. V and J are TRBV6-2 or TRBV6-3 and TRBJ2-6; D possibly matches TRBD1 or TRBD2 (5 bases each). Germline assignment: CDR1 MNHEY and CDR2 SVGEGT. The CDR3 sequence is 20 residues long. Trimming took off 6 bases at V and 0 bases at J, with 24 bases between the two ends. In nucleotides, the CDR3 is TGTGCCAGCAGCCGAGTGTCCCAGGGTTGGGGGTACTCTGGGGCCAACGTCCTGACTTTC. It codes for CASSRVSQGWGYSGANVLTF.

This clonotype was detected only a few times. The V gene is TRBV15, the J gene TRBJ1-5, with D maybe TRBD1 (6 bases). Trimming shortened V by 5 bases and J by 4 bases, and 12 bases separated the two germline ends. The CDR3 consists of 14 residues. Germline assignment: CDR1 LNHNV and CDR2 YYDKDF (reference sequence). The CDR3 protein is CATSPDRPNQPQHF. As DNA, the CDR3 is TGTGCCACCAGCCCGGACAGACCGAATCAGCCCCAGCATTTT. The complete variable domain, with remaining parts taken from reference TRBV15 and TRBJ1-5, reads DAMVIQNPRYQVTQFGKPVTLSCSQTLNHNVMYWYQQKSSQAPKLLFHYYDKDFNNEADTPDNFQSRRPNTSFCFLDIRSPGLGDTAMYLCATSPDRPNQPQHFGDGTRLSIL.

J is TRBJ1-4 and V is TRBV10-3; 8 positions match TRBD1. The CDR3 length is 13 residues. V dropped 8 bases and J dropped 8; count of bases not matched to a gene: 7. Germline V gives CDR1 ENHRY, CDR2 SYGVKD. The chain's CDR3 is CAISRTGREKLFF. DNA for the CDR3: TGTGCCATCTCACGGACAGGGAGAGAAAAACTGTTTTTT.

The chain uses TRBV14 and TRBJ1-1, with 8 bases aligning to TRBD1. The CDR3 spans 15 residues. From germline, CDR1 is SGHDN and CDR2 FVKESK. The V segment lost 3 bases and the J segment 3 bases; nucleotides outside the gene matches: 6. DNA of the CDR3: TGTGCCAGCAGCCAGGGTACAGGGGGTTACACTGAAGCTTTCTTT. Protein sequence: CASSQGTGGYTEAFF.

For the CDR3, the DNA is TGCAGTTCCCGGGCTAGCGGGAGCTACAATGAGCAGTTCTTC. It is translated as CSSRASGSYNEQFF. The V call is TRBV20-1, the J call TRBJ2-1, with 10 nucleotides matching TRBD2. From germline, CDR1 is DFQATT and CDR2 SNEGSKA (reference sequence). CDR3 size: 14 residues. The J segment lost 3 bases and the V segment lost 8 bases, leaving 7 bases of the junction unmatched.

The chain recombines TRBV11-2 with TRBJ2-1, with 8 bases fitting TRBD2. The CDR3 has 16 residues. V shed 5 bases, J shed 6 bases, and the junction held 12 bases outside the gene matches. Germline loops: CDR1 SGHAT, CDR2 FQNNGV. The CDR3 DNA reads TGTGCCAGCAGCCCTCGACTAGCGCGGGAGACCAATGAGCAGTTCTTC. It translates to CASSPRLARETNEQFF.

This clonotype was counted only a few times. The CDR3 region has the DNA TGTGCCAGCAGCTTGGGGGTGGATAGCAATCAGCCCCAGCATTTT. Amino acid sequence: CASSLGVDSNQPQHF. The chain carries TRBV12-3 or TRBV12-4 and TRBJ1-5; tentatively, D is TRBD1 (5 bases). The length of the CDR3 is 15 residues. V was clipped by 6 bases and J by 0 bases, with 12 bases between them.

The chain links TRBV7-9 to TRBJ2-3, with D perhaps TRBD2 (5 bases). Between the trimmed V and J ends, which lost 2 bases and 1 base, there was a span of 13 bases. The germline V gene encodes CDR1 SEHNR and CDR2 FQNEAQ (reference sequence). This CDR3 has 16 amino acids. This CDR3 is CASSLRSGIGTDTQYF. CDR3 sequence (DNA): TGTGCCAGCAGCTTAAGGTCGGGAATCGGCACAGATACGCAGTATTTT.

The V call is TRBV5-1, the J call TRBJ2-6, with TRBD1 matching over 11 bases. Losses at the gene ends were 3 bases for V and 2 bases for J; bases not matched to a gene: 4. There are 17 residues in the CDR3. Germline V gene sequence: CDR1 SGHRS, CDR2 YFSETQ. The CDR3 protein is CASSSQGQGAGANVLTF. Here the CDR3 DNA reads TGCGCCAGCAGCTCCCAGGGACAGGGGGCTGGGGCCAACGTCCTGACTTTC.

This clonotype was recorded a few times. The chain carries TRBV28 and TRBJ1-2; 8 bases match TRBD1. The germline gives CDR1 MDHEN, CDR2 SYDVKM. The V gene end was trimmed by 2 bases and the J gene end by 8 bases; junction bases not matched to a gene: 7. The CDR3 runs 14 residues. DNA of the CDR3: TGTGCCAGCAGTTTACCCCAGGGGGCGCGAGGCTACACCTTC. Amino acid sequence: CASSLPQGARGYTF.

This rearrangement joins TRBV7-3 to TRBJ2-5, with D perhaps given as TRBD1 or TRBD2 (6 bases each). The germline gives CDR1 SGHTA, CDR2 FQGTGA. V lost 1 base and J 4 bases, leaving 7 bases between the germline ends. CDR3 length: 13 amino acids. CDR3 amino acids: CASSLKGGETQYF. As DNA, the CDR3 is TGTGCCAGCAGCTTAAAGGGGGGAGAGACCCAGTACTTC.

This clonotype was observed a handful of times. The V and J genes are TRBV12-3 or TRBV12-4 and TRBJ2-7; 8 positions agree with TRBD1. CDR3 length: 14 amino acids. Trimming removed 6 bases from V and 2 bases from J; junction bases left unmatched: 6. The chain's CDR3 is CASRETGAPYEQYF. As DNA, the CDR3 is TGTGCCAGCAGAGAGACAGGGGCCCCCTACGAGCAGTACTTC.

The rearrangement joins TRBV5-1 to TRBJ1-5; D gene unclear. V was pared by 4 bases and J by 9 bases, with 14 bases between. The CDR3 spans 13 residues. Germline assignment: CDR1 SGHRS and CDR2 YFSETQ. As DNA, the CDR3 is TGCGCCAGCAGCCTCGGTGGTGGGTGGCCCCAGCATTTT. As protein: CASSLGGGWPQHF.

The chain uses TRBV7-9 and TRBJ2-5; D remains unclear. V was trimmed by 6 bases and J by 5 bases, leaving 16 bases between them. The CDR3 has 14 residues. CDR1 is SEHNR and CDR2 is FQNEAQ in the germline V gene (reference sequence). CDR3 protein: CASSLRELGETQYF. In DNA form, the CDR3 reads TGTGCCAGCAGTCTCCGAGAACTGGGGGAGACCCAGTACTTC.

This rearrangement joins TRBV5-1 to TRBJ2-1; 8 bases match TRBD2. Germline values: CDR1 SGHRS, CDR2 YFSETQ. V gave up 3 bases and J gave up 0 bases; unmatched junction bases: 5. The CDR3 consists of 16 residues. Here the CDR3 DNA reads TGCGCCAGCAGCTGGGGTAGCGGGGACTCCTACAATGAGCAGTTCTTC. Protein product: CASSWGSGDSYNEQFF.

V and J are TRBV9 and TRBJ2-3; perhaps TRBD1 as D (6 bases). Germline-derived CDR1 and CDR2 are SGDLS and YYNGEE. The CDR3 totals 17 residues. Trimming removed 0 bases at V and 2 bases at J, with 16 bases between. The CDR3 protein is CASSVERTSGDTDTQYF. The CDR3 bases are TGTGCCAGCAGCGTAGAGCGCACCTCAGGGGACACAGATACGCAGTATTTT.

This clonotype was detected only once. CDR3 coding DNA: TGCAGTGCTAGGGTATTCGGGGACCTTTACGAGCAGTACGTC. It specifies CSARVFGDLYEQYV. The chain employs TRBV20-1 and TRBJ2-7; TRBD1 or TRBD2 may be the D gene (5 bases each). CDR3 size: 14 residues. Trimming cost V 3 bases and J 4 bases, with 16 bases left between them. The germline CDR1 and CDR2 sequences are DFQATT and SNEGSKA (reference sequence).

V is TRBV29-1 and J is TRBJ2-1; tentatively, D is TRBD2 (5 bases). Trimming left V 2 bases short and J 15 bases short, with 14 bases between. This CDR3 region has 11 residues. Germline V gene data show CDR1 as SQVTM and CDR2 as ANQGSEA. DNA of the CDR3: TGCAGCGTTGAAAGGACGGGGAAACGGTTCTTC. Its protein product is CSVERTGKRFF.

This rearrangement joins TRBV11-2 to TRBJ2-1, with D perhaps being TRBD1 or TRBD2 (5 bases each). The V and J ends lost 5 bases and 12 bases respectively, with 20 bases between them. There are 14 residues in the CDR3. CDR1 is SGHAT, CDR2 FQNNGV, per germline. The CDR3 reads CASSHRDLPGRQFF. CDR3 nucleotides: TGTGCCAGCAGCCACCGGGACCTCCCGGGTAGGCAGTTCTTC. Looking up the rest from reference TRBV11-2 and TRBJ2-1 gives the full variable domain: EAGVAQSPRYKIIEKRQSVAFWCNPISGHATLYWYQQILGQGPKLLIQFQNNGVVDDSQLPKDRFSAERLKGVDSTLKIQPAKLEDSAVYLCASSHRDLPGRQFFGPGTRLTVL.

The rearrangement links TRBV7-6 to TRBJ2-7; D is possibly TRBD1 (6 bases). CDR3 length equals 15 residues. V was shortened by 4 bases and J by 2 bases, with 15 bases between the two germline ends. CDR1 and CDR2 (germline): SGHVS, FNYEAQ. The CDR3, as DNA: TGTGCCAGCAGCTCAGTCAGGGGCGGCACCTACGAGCAGTACTTC. It specifies CASSSVRGGTYEQYF.

This clonotype was seen a few times. The chain joins TRBV10-3 to TRBJ2-7; 7 nucleotides line up with TRBD1. The V segment lost 4 bases and the J segment 0 bases; nucleotides outside the gene matches: 12. Germline V lookup: CDR1 ENHRY, CDR2 SYGVKD. There are 17 residues in the CDR3. CDR3 sequence reads: CAISARDNRGPSYEQYF. The DNA for the CDR3 is TGTGCCATCAGTGCCCGGGATAACAGGGGACCCTCCTACGAGCAGTACTTC.

This clonotype was counted at least ten times. The chain has TRBV5-1 and TRBJ2-6; 9 bases are shared with TRBD1. The CDR3 has 17 residues. Trimming took 2 bases from V and 1 from J; bases not matched to a gene: 4. Germline CDR1 is SGHRS and CDR2 is YFSETQ. CDR3 in amino acids: CASSFLQGASGANVLTF. For the CDR3, the DNA is TGCGCCAGCAGCTTTTTACAGGGGGCGTCTGGGGCCAACGTCCTGACTTTC.

The V gene is TRBV6-1, the J gene TRBJ2-1; D may be TRBD2 (5 bases). The V and J ends lost 7 bases and 2 bases respectively, with 9 bases between them. The germline gives CDR1 MNHNS, CDR2 SASEGT. CDR3 size: 13 residues. The DNA for the CDR3 is TGTGCCAGCACCCGGGAAACCTACAATGAGCAGTTCTTC. Protein: CASTRETYNEQFF.